The TCR beta chain under discussion was sequenced for a study of cytomegalovirus exposure and HLA in healthy donors. Study-wide background: There were 90 million to 130 million unique TCR beta sequences, drawn from approximately 190 million T cells, in an earlier analysis.

The V gene lost 7 bases and the J gene lost 8 bases, with 17 bases spanning the gap. The CDR3 sequence is 14 residues long. CDR1 MNHNS and CDR2 SASEGT come from the germline V gene. Primers for the PCR totalled 60 Vbeta and 13 Jbeta. TCRdb's copy holds only in-frame clones and misses some; the assay was immunoSEQ multiplex PCR. The sample has some 200,000 clones, around 80% seen once. Overall study findings and caveats: Reported performance of the classifier showed diagnosis of cytomegalovirus status with high specificity and sensitivity. Versus the approximately 700-donor mean, an Asian-associated ancestry cluster reportedly showed fewer N-insertions in a later analysis.

Remarks on this clone: Its specificity is not known.

This rearrangement joins TRBV6-1 to TRBJ1-4, with D uncertain. This sequence was found in a woman aged 60-75 years in good health and CMV-seropositive. Sequenced material: PBMCs. CDR3: CASNTRQVLEKLFF. DNA for the CDR3: TGTGCCAGCAATACACGGCAGGTTTTAGAAAAACTGTTTTTT.